The 30 T cell receptor beta chains reported below all come from one sample, sequenced in a study of immune cell composition in non-small cell lung cancer. Normal lung was taken at the farthest possible site, at least 3 cm from tumour. Clones were read by immunoSEQ multiplex PCR, and TCRdb kept only the in-frame ones, dropping some. The data contain over 4,000 clones, approximately 90% of them singletons. The sequencing sample was made of non-adjacent lung tissue. These receptors were obtained from a human donor with non-small cell lung cancer. Some clones in this sample may be carry-over from other donors' samples.

The V and J genes are TRBV11-3 and TRBJ1-2; 9 bases are a match to TRBD1. CDR3 size: 15 residues. Germline CDR1 is SGHNT and CDR2 is YENEEA. V shed 2 bases, J shed 4 bases, and the junction held 5 bases outside the gene matches. CDR3 coding DNA: TGTGCCAGCAGCTTAAGGACAGGGGTCATCTATGGCTACACCTTC. Translating gives CASSLRTGVIYGYTF. Full variable domain (missing parts from reference TRBV11-3 and TRBJ1-2): EAGVVQSPRYKIIEKKQPVAFWCNPISGHNTLYWYLQNLGQGPELLIRYENEEAVDDSQLPKDRFSAERLKGVDSTLKIQPAELGDSAVYLCASSLRTGVIYGYTFGSGTRLTVV.

The J gene is TRBJ2-2, the V gene TRBV5-4, with 9 bases fitting TRBD2. The CDR3 has 15 amino acids. The junction had 1 base not matched to a gene; V was cut back by 0 bases and J by 4 bases. Germline V gene lookup returns CDR1 SGHNT and CDR2 YYREEE (reference sequence). CDR3 residues: CASSLVSGGTGELFF. The DNA of the CDR3 is TGTGCCAGCAGCTTGGTTAGCGGGGGCACCGGGGAGCTGTTTTTT.

The chain combines TRBV4-3 with TRBJ1-2; unclear D gene. CDR3 length equals 15 residues. V shed 4 bases and J shed 4 bases, with 16 bases lying between them. Germline values: CDR1 LGHNA, CDR2 YSLEER. The CDR3: CASSPGPGSFYGYTF. As DNA, the CDR3 is TGCGCCAGCAGCCCTGGGCCGGGGAGCTTCTATGGCTACACCTTC.

This clone was recorded once. This chain uses TRBV5-1 with TRBJ2-5, with 10 bases aligning to TRBD1. The CDR3 contains 16 residues. V was pared by 0 bases and J by 4 bases, with 6 bases of the junction left unmatched. Germline assignment: CDR1 SGHRS and CDR2 YFSETQ. CDR3 DNA: TGCGCCAGCAGCTTGGGCAACGGACAGGGGGGAGAGACCCAGTACTTC. Translated, it gives CASSLGNGQGGETQYF.

To note about this clone: This sample includes further DNA sequences coding for the same CDR3. The chain is built from TRBV2 and TRBJ2-5; 10 bases are shared with TRBD2. CDR3 length: 14 residues. J gave up 2 bases and V 7 bases, and 4 bases lay outside the gene matches. From germline, CDR1 is SNHLY and CDR2 FYNNEI. CDR3 sequence: CASTLAGAQETQYF. CDR3 coding DNA: TGTGCCAGCACGCTAGCGGGAGCGCAAGAGACCCAGTACTTC.

The chain joins TRBV28 to TRBJ2-7; perhaps TRBD1 as D (5 bases). The length of the CDR3 is 14 residues. V lost 5 bases and J lost 0, with 11 bases in between. Looked up from germline, CDR1 is MDHEN and CDR2 is SYDVKM. CDR3 in amino acids: CASSLGHVSYEQYF. Here the CDR3 DNA reads TGTGCCAGCAGTCTCGGACACGTCTCCTACGAGCAGTACTTC.

The rearrangement joins TRBV30 to TRBJ1-2; D ambiguous. The CDR3 is 14 residues long. V was trimmed by 0 bases and J by 3 bases, leaving 11 bases between them. Germline-derived CDR1 and CDR2 are GTSNPN and SVGIG (reference sequence). CDR3 nucleotides: TGTGCCTGGAGTGTACTGCCGTTCGACTATGGCTACACCTTC. It encodes CAWSVLPFDYGYTF.

This chain uses TRBV6-5 with TRBJ2-1; 7 bases fit TRBD2. The CDR3 extends over 15 amino acids. Germline V CDR1 and CDR2: MNHEY, SVGAGI. V was pared by 5 bases and J by 7 bases, with 11 bases of the junction left unmatched. In DNA, the CDR3 is TGTGCCAGCAGTCGTTCGGCGGGAGTGACGAATGAGCAGTTCTTC. Amino acid sequence: CASSRSAGVTNEQFF.

CDR3 amino acids: CASSTRQGMNTEAFF. The DNA for the CDR3 is TGTGCCAGCAGCACTCGACAGGGGATGAACACTGAAGCTTTCTTT. The chain carries TRBV7-6 and TRBJ1-1, with 8 positions matching TRBD1. The ends lost 5 bases at V and 0 bases at J; junction bases unmatched: 5. The CDR3 extends over 15 amino acids. CDR1 is SGHVS and CDR2 is FNYEAQ in the germline V gene.

CDR3 in amino acids: CAWSVGTGSYEQYF. The DNA for the CDR3 is TGTGCCTGGAGTGTTGGGACAGGGAGTTACGAGCAGTACTTC. The gene calls are TRBV30 and TRBJ2-7; TRBD1 matches at 9 bases. CDR1 is GTSNPN, CDR2 SVGIG, per germline (reference sequence). Trimming at V came to 0 bases and at J to 4 bases, leaving 4 bases not matched to a gene. The length of the CDR3 is 14 residues.

This clone was recorded a few times. This sequence joins TRBV5-5 and TRBJ2-3, with 11 bases lining up with TRBD2. This CDR3 has 16 amino acids. Germline loops: CDR1 SGHKS, CDR2 YYEKEE (reference sequence). The junction had 9 bases not matched to a gene; V was cut back by 4 bases and J by 5 bases. CDR3: CASSRTSGRLGDTQYF. In DNA form, the CDR3 reads TGTGCCAGCAGCCGGACTAGCGGGCGCTTAGGAGATACGCAGTATTTT. Based on the CDR3 plus reference TRBV5-5 and TRBJ2-3, the full variable domain is DAGVTQSPTHLIKTRGQQVTLRCSPISGHKSVSWYQQVLGQGPQFIFQYYEKEERGRGNFPDRFSARQFPNYSSELNVNALLLGDSALYLCASSRTSGRLGDTQYFGPGTRLTVL.

The chain combines TRBV5-1 with TRBJ2-5, with 9 bases lining up with TRBD1. The CDR3 has 15 residues. CDR1 is SGHRS, CDR2 YFSETQ, per germline. V shed 3 bases and J 4 bases; nucleotides not matched to a gene: 7. For the CDR3, the DNA is TGCGCCAGCAGCTCCGGGACAGGGACGAGAGAGACCCAGTACTTC. Residues: CASSSGTGTRETQYF.

The V and J genes are TRBV6-5 and TRBJ2-3; 9 bases map to TRBD1. Germline CDR1 reads MNHEY; CDR2 reads SVGAGI. Trimming at V came to 6 bases and at J to 7 bases, leaving 11 bases not matched to a gene. The CDR3 spans 15 residues. CDR3 DNA: TGTGCCAGCAGGTGGGGGGGACAGGGATCCAATACGCAGTATTTT. Amino acids: CASRWGGQGSNTQYF.

The chain joins TRBV29-1 to TRBJ2-3; the D is unclear. This CDR3 has 14 amino acids. The ends were cut back, 3 bases at V and 1 base at J, with 11 bases in the middle. Germline CDR1 reads SQVTM; CDR2 reads ANQGSEA. CDR3: CSVDQQERTDTQYF. The CDR3 region has the DNA TGCAGCGTTGATCAGCAGGAACGCACAGATACGCAGTATTTT.

V and J are TRBV9 and TRBJ2-4, with D perhaps TRBD1 (9 bases). The CDR3 extends over 16 amino acids. Germline V CDR1 and CDR2: SGDLS, YYNGEE. V gave up 4 bases and J gave up 6 bases, with 20 bases separating them. This chain's CDR3 is CASSPGGQTGGNIQYF. The CDR3 DNA follows: TGTGCCAGCAGCCCGGGAGGGCAGACAGGGGGAAACATTCAGTACTTC.

J is TRBJ2-1 and V is TRBV7-8, with TRBD2 matching 8 bases. The CDR3 has 15 residues. Per germline, CDR1 SGHVS and CDR2 FQNEAQ. V trimming: 5 bases; J trimming: 1 base; junction bases outside the gene matches: 4. DNA for the CDR3: TGTGCCAGCAGCCCGTTAGCGGGATCCTACAATGAGCAGTTCTTC. Residues: CASSPLAGSYNEQFF. The full variable domain, with the rest looked up from reference TRBV7-8 and TRBJ2-1, is GAGVSQSPRYKVAKRGQDVALRCDPISGHVSLFWYQQALGQGPEFLTYFQNEAQLDKSGLPSDRFFAERPEGSVSTLKIQRTQQEDSAVYLCASSPLAGSYNEQFFGPGTRLTVL.

This sequence joins TRBV11-1 and TRBJ2-7; possible D gene TRBD2, 6 bases. CDR1 is SGHAT, CDR2 FQDESV, per germline (reference sequence). Trimming removed 0 bases at V and 2 bases at J, with 14 bases between. The CDR3 is 16 residues long. The CDR3: CASSLAGNGGAYEQYF. As DNA, the CDR3 is TGTGCCAGCAGCTTAGCGGGTAACGGGGGTGCCTACGAGCAGTACTTC.

The V call is TRBV7-2, the J call TRBJ2-1; 12 bases agree with TRBD2. The CDR3 is 16 residues long. V shed 6 bases and J 9 bases; nucleotides not matched to a gene: 12. Per germline, CDR1 SGHTA and CDR2 FQGNSA. CDR3 region: CASRMRASGRAGEQFF. CDR3 bases: TGTGCCAGCAGGATGAGGGCTAGCGGGAGGGCGGGTGAGCAGTTCTTC.

The chain couples TRBV2 to TRBJ2-7; 9 nucleotides agree with TRBD1. The V gene's germline CDR1 is SNHLY and CDR2 FYNNEI. The CDR3 totals 15 residues. V was clipped by 2 bases and J by 5 bases; unmatched bases: 7. CDR3 DNA: TGTGCCAGCAGTGAATTCCCAACAGGGGGCGACGAGCAGTACTTC. It is translated as CASSEFPTGGDEQYF.

This chain links TRBV10-3 with TRBJ2-3; TRBD2 aligns across 8 bases. Germline V lookup: CDR1 ENHRY, CDR2 SYGVKD. After removal of 2 bases from V and 5 bases from J, the junction contained 9 bases not matched to a gene. This CDR3 contains 16 residues. CDR3 region: CAISERAGGHLDTQYF. CDR3 nucleotides: TGTGCCATCAGTGAGCGGGCGGGAGGCCATCTAGATACGCAGTATTTT.

The rearrangement uses TRBV11-3 and TRBJ2-2, with unresolved D. This CDR3 contains 15 residues. Germline V gives CDR1 SGHNT, CDR2 YENEEA. Trimming left V 5 bases short and J 0 bases short, with 10 bases between. The CDR3 loop reads CASSPQNTNTGELFF. The CDR3 nucleotides read TGTGCCAGCAGCCCACAGAACACGAACACCGGGGAGCTGTTTTTT.

J is TRBJ2-2 and V is TRBV15; tentatively, D is TRBD2 (5 bases). This CDR3 comprises 16 residues. The V end lost 1 base, the J end lost 5 bases, and 14 bases lay between the germline ends. Germline V gene lookup returns CDR1 LNHNV and CDR2 YYDKDF (reference sequence). CDR3 coding DNA: TGTGCCACCAGCAGAGGAGGAGTGGGGAGAACCGGGGAGCTGTTTTTT. Its translation is CATSRGGVGRTGELFF.

This clone qualifies as medium-sized. V gene TRBV2 combines with J gene TRBJ2-1, with D possibly being TRBD2 (7 bases). Germline V gene sequence: CDR1 SNHLY, CDR2 FYNNEI. The CDR3 has 13 amino acids. Trimming removed 5 bases from V and 10 bases from J, with 15 bases in between. The CDR3 protein is CASSYAGAGEQFF. The DNA of the CDR3 is TGTGCCAGCAGTTACGCGGGGGCGGGCGAGCAGTTCTTC.

V usage is TRBV28 and J usage is TRBJ2-7; D remains ambiguous. Trimming removed 5 bases at V and 7 bases at J, with 9 bases between. The CDR3 is 11 residues long. Germline V gene lookup returns CDR1 MDHEN and CDR2 SYDVKM. DNA for the CDR3: TGTGCCAGCAGTACCAGGCGAGAGCAGTACTTC. Translation gives CASSTRREQYF.

The chain couples TRBV29-1 to TRBJ2-2; 7 bases agree with TRBD2. J was trimmed by 6 bases and V by 1 base; bases with no gene match: 5. The CDR3 consists of 14 residues. CDR1 SQVTM and CDR2 ANQGSEA come from the germline V gene. The CDR3 DNA reads TGCAGCGTTGAAGGCTCAGGACTAGCCGGGGAGCTGTTTTTT. Its protein product is CSVEGSGLAGELFF.

This clone was seen more than once but under ten times. The chain employs TRBV2 and TRBJ2-5, with D possibly being TRBD1 (6 bases). The length of the CDR3 is 15 residues. Germline CDR1 reads SNHLY; CDR2 reads FYNNEI. Trimming cost V 4 bases and J 1 base, with 13 bases left between them. CDR3 sequence (DNA): TGTGCCAGCAGTGCCCCCGGGACACTCCAAGAGACCCAGTACTTC. Its protein is CASSAPGTLQETQYF.

This chain joins TRBV7-3 and TRBJ2-3, with D perhaps TRBD2 (5 bases). Trimming stripped 5 bases from V and 6 bases from J, with 12 bases between. The CDR3 extends over 13 amino acids. CDR1 is SGHTA, CDR2 FQGTGA, per germline. This chain's CDR3 is CASSRSSRDTQYF. Here the CDR3 DNA reads TGTGCCAGCAGCCGTTCTAGCCGCGATACGCAGTATTTT.

The chain links TRBV2 to TRBJ2-3, with 12 positions matching TRBD1. The germline gives CDR1 SNHLY, CDR2 FYNNEI. V gave up 6 bases and J gave up 3 bases; unmatched junction bases: 10. The length of the CDR3 is 17 residues. CDR3 nucleotide sequence: TGTGCCAGCAGGGGGACAGGGGGCCATAATGGAACAGATACGCAGTATTTT. Protein sequence: CASRGTGGHNGTDTQYF.

The V and J genes are TRBV2 and TRBJ1-5, with D unclear. The CDR3 consists of 15 residues. Germline-derived CDR1 and CDR2 are SNHLY and FYNNEI. V lost 3 bases and J 0 bases, leaving 9 bases between the germline ends. In DNA, the CDR3 is TGTGCCAGCAGTGAGCTGGCTTATAGCAATCAGCCCCAGCATTTT. It specifies CASSELAYSNQPQHF.

The rearrangement uses TRBV4-3 and TRBJ2-1; 8 nucleotides align to TRBD2. The length of the CDR3 is 20 residues. V shed 0 bases and J 0 bases; nucleotides not matched to a gene: 13. From germline, CDR1 is LGHNA and CDR2 YSLEER. CDR3 loop: CASSQDWRTGTRASYNEQFF. Here the CDR3 DNA reads TGCGCCAGCAGCCAAGATTGGCGAACCGGGACTAGAGCCTCCTACAATGAGCAGTTCTTC.